The 32 T cell receptor beta chains below all came from one sample that was sequenced in a study of blood T cell repertoires in COVID-19. Measured with immunoSEQ multiplex PCR; TCRdb has only the in-frame clones, and not every one. The sample includes around 150,000 clones, 60% to 80% of them seen just once. Sequencing was done on a sample of PBMCs or T cells enriched from blood (not recorded which). The receptors were sampled from a woman in her fifties or sixties who had recovered from COVID-19.

This sequence joins TRBV5-4 and TRBJ2-3, with TRBD2 matching over 7 bases. The CDR3 consists of 16 residues. Germline trimming cut 4 bases from V and 0 bases from J; bases unmatched to any gene: 8. Germline CDR1 reads SGHNT; CDR2 reads YYREEE (reference sequence). CDR3 region: CASSRLAGFSTDTQYF. The CDR3 DNA reads TGTGCCAGCAGCCGACTAGCCGGATTTAGCACAGATACGCAGTATTTT.

This chain connects TRBV20-1 to TRBJ2-7, with 8 bases aligning to TRBD1. Germline lookup yields CDR1 DFQATT and CDR2 SNEGSKA (reference sequence). This CDR3 is built from 13 residues. V was pared by 3 bases and J by 4 bases, with 5 bases of the junction left unmatched. CDR3 sequence: CSASDRGWYEQYF. The CDR3 DNA reads TGCAGTGCTAGTGACAGGGGATGGTACGAGCAGTACTTC.

The gene calls are TRBV28 and TRBJ2-7, with D possibly TRBD2 on 6 matching bases. The CDR3 consists of 15 residues. Germline V CDR1 and CDR2: MDHEN, SYDVKM. V lost 5 bases and J lost 0, with 14 bases in between. The CDR3 loop reads CASSPHSTSSYEQYF. CDR3 sequence (DNA): TGTGCCAGCAGTCCCCATTCGACTAGCTCCTACGAGCAGTACTTC.

This clone was counted only a few times. The chain carries TRBV11-2 and TRBJ1-2; D is ambiguous. Germline V CDR1 and CDR2: SGHAT, FQNNGV. Trimming took 1 base from V and 7 from J, leaving 13 bases between them. The CDR3 sequence is 14 residues long. CDR3 sequence (DNA): TGTGCCAGCAGCTTAGTGGGAATTGAGGGTGGCTACACCTTC. It codes for CASSLVGIEGGYTF.

Concerning this clone itself: The sample carries other DNA sequences with the same CDR3. The gene calls are TRBV5-1 and TRBJ2-5, with D unclear. The germline V gene has CDR1 SGHRS and CDR2 YFSETQ. V lost 4 bases to trimming and J lost 1 base, with 2 bases between them. This CDR3 spans 11 amino acids. The CDR3 loop reads CASSLQETQYF. The CDR3 DNA sequence: TGCGCCAGCAGCCTCCAAGAGACCCAGTACTTC.

This sequence joins TRBV6-5 and TRBJ1-1; no definite D call. Germline lookup yields CDR1 MNHEY and CDR2 SVGAGI. The CDR3 sequence is 14 residues long. Between the trimmed V and J ends, which lost 4 bases and 4 bases, there was a span of 13 bases. CDR3 residues: CASSSRDWGTEAFF. The CDR3 DNA reads as TGTGCCAGCAGTTCCCGGGATTGGGGCACTGAAGCTTTCTTT.

The table lists this clone with a few counts. The chain uses TRBV10-3 and TRBJ1-3; D may be TRBD1 (5 bases). Germline loops: CDR1 ENHRY, CDR2 SYGVKD. The CDR3 consists of 14 residues. Trimming pared 5 bases from V and 0 bases from J, leaving 8 bases between. CDR3 sequence: CAISYDSSGNTIYF. The CDR3 DNA follows: TGTGCCATCAGTTATGACAGCTCTGGAAACACCATATATTTT.

This rearrangement joins TRBV12-3 or TRBV12-4 to TRBJ2-7; 8 bases align to TRBD2. V gave up 5 bases and J gave up 6 bases; unmatched junction bases: 6. This CDR3 contains 13 residues. Here the CDR3 reads CASSKAGVGEQYF. CDR3 DNA sequence: TGTGCCAGCAGTAAAGCGGGAGTTGGCGAGCAGTACTTC.

The gene calls are TRBV28 and TRBJ1-2; no firm D call. The V and J ends lost 6 bases and 4 bases respectively, with 12 bases between them. Germline CDR1 reads MDHEN; CDR2 reads SYDVKM. The CDR3 covers 13 residues. Here the CDR3 DNA reads TGTGCCAGCAGCGAAACAGATCCCTATGGCTACACCTTC. Protein sequence: CASSETDPYGYTF.

The genes are TRBV7-9 and TRBJ1-1; 9 bases fit TRBD1. CDR1 is SEHNR and CDR2 is FQNEAQ in the germline V gene (reference sequence). The trim removed 2 bases at V and 5 bases at J, leaving 12 bases unmatched. The CDR3 has 17 amino acids. DNA for the CDR3: TGTGCCAGCAGCTTATCGGGCGCGGGGACAGGGCGGACTGAAGCTTTCTTT. The encoded protein is CASSLSGAGTGRTEAFF.

This clone was picked up a small number of times. Other nucleotide sequences from this sample produce the same CDR3. This chain joins TRBV5-1 and TRBJ2-1; maybe TRBD2 (5 bases). Trimming pared 0 bases from V and 9 bases from J, leaving 7 bases between. The length of the CDR3 is 12 residues. Germline V gene lookup returns CDR1 SGHRS and CDR2 YFSETQ. Written as DNA, the CDR3 is TGCGCCAGCAGCTTGGACGGAGGTGAGCAGTTCTTC. It codes for CASSLDGGEQFF.

V and J are TRBV19 and TRBJ1-5; possible D gene TRBD1, 5 bases. The CDR3 runs to 15 residues. Germline V gene data show CDR1 as LNHDA and CDR2 as SQIVND (reference sequence). Trimming left V 7 bases short and J 3 bases short, with 16 bases between. The chain's CDR3 is CASTLPGGINQPQHF. For the CDR3, the DNA is TGTGCCAGTACCCTCCCGGGGGGGATCAATCAGCCCCAGCATTTT.

This clone appeared once. This rearrangement joins TRBV5-4 to TRBJ2-3, with 11 bases fitting TRBD2. Losses at the gene ends were 4 bases for V and 1 base for J; bases not matched to a gene: 5. This CDR3 has 16 residues. Germline CDR1 is SGHNT and CDR2 is YYREEE (reference sequence). The CDR3 DNA sequence: TGTGCCAGCAGCGTGACTAGCGGGATACGCACAGATACGCAGTATTTT. As protein: CASSVTSGIRTDTQYF. The complete variable domain, with remaining parts taken from reference TRBV5-4 and TRBJ2-3, reads ETGVTQSPTHLIKTRGQQVTLRCSSQSGHNTVSWYQQALGQGPQFIFQYYREEENGRGNFPPRFSGLQFPNYSSELNVNALELDDSALYLCASSVTSGIRTDTQYFGPGTRLTVL.

This clone was counted only a few times. V gene TRBV19 combines with J gene TRBJ1-1; 7 nucleotides agree with TRBD1. The V gene end was trimmed by 5 bases and the J gene end by 0 bases; junction bases not matched to a gene: 9. CDR1 LNHDA and CDR2 SQIVND come from the germline V gene (reference sequence). This CDR3 contains 16 residues. The chain's CDR3 is CASSVTGWGMNTEAFF. The CDR3 DNA sequence: TGTGCCAGTAGTGTGACAGGGTGGGGGATGAACACTGAAGCTTTCTTT.

V is TRBV5-5 and J is TRBJ2-1; TRBD1 matches 11 bases. Germline V gene data show CDR1 as SGHKS and CDR2 as YYEKEE (reference sequence). CDR3 length: 15 amino acids. V shed 2 bases, J shed 7 bases, and the junction held 5 bases outside the gene matches. The CDR3 DNA is TGTGCCAGCAGCTTCCCGGACAGGGGGCGAAATGAGCAGTTCTTC. It translates to CASSFPDRGRNEQFF.

The chain couples TRBV30 to TRBJ2-1; 9 bases are a match to TRBD2. The CDR3 sequence is 15 residues long. The J segment lost 4 bases and the V segment lost 2 bases, leaving 6 bases of the junction unmatched. CDR1 GTSNPN and CDR2 SVGIG come from the germline V gene (reference sequence). The CDR3 spells CAWSTTSGLYNEQFF. The CDR3 coding sequence is TGTGCCTGGAGTACAACTAGCGGGCTATACAATGAGCAGTTCTTC.

The rearrangement links TRBV6-5 to TRBJ1-1, with 7 bases that match TRBD1. This CDR3 has 11 residues. Trimming removed 2 bases from V and 9 bases from J; junction bases left unmatched: 0. The V gene's germline CDR1 is MNHEY and CDR2 SVGAGI. In nucleotides, the CDR3 is TGTGCCAGCAGTTACAGGGGGCAAGCTTTCTTT. This codes for CASSYRGQAFF.

Only one count was recorded for this clone. The rearrangement uses TRBV12-3 or TRBV12-4 and TRBJ1-1; D is undetermined. This CDR3 contains 13 residues. The ends were cut back, 5 bases at V and 3 bases at J, with 10 bases in the middle. In nucleotides, the CDR3 is TGTGCCAGCAGTAGTGACATGGACACTGAAGCTTTCTTT. This gives the protein CASSSDMDTEAFF.

The chain is built from TRBV2 and TRBJ1-2; D unresolved. With 4 bases removed from V and 5 bases from J, the gap between germline ends came to 8 bases. Germline values: CDR1 SNHLY, CDR2 FYNNEI. This CDR3 spans 12 amino acids. The CDR3 here is CASSGEGYGYTF. The CDR3, as DNA: TGTGCCAGCAGTGGAGAGGGATATGGCTACACCTTC.

This clone was detected only a few times. The chain is built from TRBV29-1 and TRBJ1-2; 11 bases fit TRBD1. Trimming at V came to 7 bases and at J to 7 bases, leaving 2 bases not matched to a gene. The CDR3 loop spans 11 amino acids. CDR1 and CDR2 (germline): SQVTM, ANQGSEA. CDR3 in amino acids: CSGGQGGGYTF. The CDR3 nucleotides are TGCAGCGGGGGACAGGGGGGTGGCTACACCTTC.

The genes are TRBV18 and TRBJ1-2; the match to TRBD1 covers 9 bases. The CDR3 has 14 amino acids. Germline lookup yields CDR1 KGHSH and CDR2 LQKENI. V was pared by 2 bases and J by 4 bases, with 2 bases of the junction left unmatched. The CDR3 sequence is CASSPATGGYGYTF. CDR3 sequence (DNA): TGTGCCAGCTCACCAGCGACAGGGGGCTATGGCTACACCTTC. Supplemented by reference TRBV18 and TRBJ1-2, the full variable domain reads NAGVMQNPRHLVRRRGQEARLRCSPMKGHSHVYWYRQLPEEGLKFMVYLQKENIIDESGMPKERFSAEFPKEGPSILRIQQVVRGDSAAYFCASSPATGGYGYTFGSGTRLTVV.

In this sample, this clone turned up once. This rearrangement joins TRBV2 to TRBJ1-2; D gene ambiguous. Germline V gives CDR1 SNHLY, CDR2 FYNNEI. V dropped 4 bases and J dropped 2 bases, with 8 bases sitting between them. This CDR3 spans 13 amino acids. CDR3 amino acids: CASSVEGNYGYTF. CDR3 in DNA: TGTGCCAGCAGTGTAGAGGGAAACTATGGCTACACCTTC.

The chain recombines TRBV5-1 with TRBJ2-4, with 9 bases that match TRBD2. The CDR3 runs to 17 residues. The J segment lost 8 bases and the V segment lost 10 bases, leaving 22 bases of the junction unmatched. Germline V gene data show CDR1 as SGHRS and CDR2 as YFSETQ. CDR3 loop: CARTIGAGGPLGDIQYF. The DNA of the CDR3 is TGCGCCCGCACCATCGGGGCGGGGGGGCCCCTCGGGGACATTCAGTACTTC.

This chain joins TRBV29-1 and TRBJ1-2; D might be TRBD1 (5 bases). CDR1 is SQVTM and CDR2 is ANQGSEA in the germline V gene. V was cut by 4 bases and J by 8 bases, with 11 bases left in between. The CDR3 loop spans 11 amino acids. The CDR3 loop reads CSVVQGRGYTF. The CDR3 coding sequence is TGCAGCGTTGTGCAGGGTCGGGGCTACACCTTC.

The gene calls are TRBV2 and TRBJ1-2, with 7 bases matching TRBD1. The CDR3 has 17 amino acids. Trimming at V came to 6 bases and at J to 7 bases, leaving 20 bases not matched to a gene. Looked up from germline, CDR1 is SNHLY and CDR2 is FYNNEI. Here the CDR3 reads CASRDRQRTGNGLGYTF. In DNA, the CDR3 is TGTGCCAGCAGGGACAGACAAAGGACAGGCAATGGTCTTGGCTACACCTTC. The variable domain in full, with the rest retrieved from reference TRBV2 and TRBJ1-2, is EPEVTQTPSHQVTQMGQEVILRCVPISNHLYFYWYRQILGQKVEFLVSFYNNEISEKSEIFDDQFSVERPDGSNFTLKIRSTKLEDSAMYFCASRDRQRTGNGLGYTFGSGTRLTVV.

The chain links TRBV14 to TRBJ2-7, with 12 bases identical to TRBD2. The CDR3 spans 13 residues. With 4 bases clipped from V and 5 bases from J, the junction kept 0 bases outside the gene matches. Germline loops: CDR1 SGHDN, CDR2 FVKESK. CDR3 coding DNA: TGTGCCAGCAGCCGACTAGCGGGAGACGAGCAGTACTTC. This encodes CASSRLAGDEQYF. Full variable domain (outside the CDR3, taken from reference TRBV14 and TRBJ2-7): EAGVTQFPSHSVIEKGQTVTLRCDPISGHDNLYWYRRVMGKEIKFLLHFVKESKQDESGMPNNRFLAERTGGTYSTLKVQPAELEDSGVYFCASSRLAGDEQYFGPGTRLTVT.

V and J are TRBV19 and TRBJ2-1; D is perhaps TRBD1 (6 bases). Germline assignment: CDR1 LNHDA and CDR2 SQIVND (reference sequence). This CDR3 has 16 amino acids. Trimming stripped 0 bases from V and 4 bases from J, with 13 bases between. Here the CDR3 reads CASSIDLQGLYNEQFF. The CDR3 DNA is TGTGCCAGTAGTATAGATCTACAGGGCCTTTACAATGAGCAGTTCTTC.

In its sample, this clone was seen once. This chain uses TRBV7-8 with TRBJ1-4, with 11 bases identical to TRBD1. Germline CDR1 is SGHVS and CDR2 is FQNEAQ. Trimming cost V 2 bases and J 7 bases; bases outside gene matches: 6. The CDR3 sequence is 16 residues long. Written as DNA, the CDR3 is TGTGCCAGCAGCTTAACCGGACAGGGGGCAACTGAAAAACTGTTTTTT. Translated, it gives CASSLTGQGATEKLFF.

This chain uses TRBV18 with TRBJ1-1; tentative D call: TRBD1 (6 bases). Trimming took 6 bases from V and 1 from J, leaving 18 bases between them. The CDR3 has 16 amino acids. CDR1 is KGHSH and CDR2 is LQKENI in the germline V gene. The CDR3 reads CASSPTDRRQNTEAFF. The CDR3 DNA reads as TGTGCCAGCTCCCCTACTGACAGGCGACAGAACACTGAAGCTTTCTTT. Full variable domain (remainder filled in from reference TRBV18 and TRBJ1-1): NAGVMQNPRHLVRRRGQEARLRCSPMKGHSHVYWYRQLPEEGLKFMVYLQKENIIDESGMPKERFSAEFPKEGPSILRIQQVVRGDSAAYFCASSPTDRRQNTEAFFGQGTRLTVV.

The chain carries TRBV18 and TRBJ1-5; 10 bases agree with TRBD1. The length of the CDR3 is 14 residues. V shed 3 bases, J shed 5 bases, and the junction held 1 base outside the gene matches. Looked up from germline, CDR1 is KGHSH and CDR2 is LQKENI. In nucleotides, the CDR3 is TGTGCCAGCTCACCGACAGGGGGCTATCAGCCCCAGCATTTT. This gives the protein CASSPTGGYQPQHF.

This rearrangement joins TRBV30 to TRBJ2-5, with TRBD1 matching over 12 bases. The J segment lost 5 bases and the V segment lost 4 bases, leaving 11 bases of the junction unmatched. Germline CDR1 is GTSNPN and CDR2 is SVGIG (reference sequence). This CDR3 is built from 16 residues. The CDR3 is CAWTGAGTGGMETQYF. In DNA, the CDR3 is TGTGCCTGGACGGGAGCCGGGACAGGGGGCATGGAGACCCAGTACTTC.

This chain connects TRBV19 to TRBJ1-1; D is unclear. Trimming took off 7 bases at V and 1 base at J, with 19 bases between the two ends. CDR1 LNHDA and CDR2 SQIVND come from the germline V gene (reference sequence). The CDR3 covers 16 residues. The CDR3 protein is CASTAQDAGSNTEAFF. DNA for the CDR3: TGTGCCAGTACCGCCCAAGATGCGGGGTCGAACACTGAAGCTTTCTTT.